These 27 T cell receptor beta chains were sequenced from one sample in a study of cytomegalovirus exposure and HLA in healthy donors. Sequencing used immunoSEQ multiplex PCR; TCRdb keeps in-frame clones, though not all of them. The sample yields 150,000 to 200,000 clones, about 85% seen once. Sequenced input: PBMCs. Source of these receptors: a man between 18 and 29 years old in good health and CMV-seropositive.

The V call is TRBV27, the J call TRBJ2-1; 8 bases map to TRBD1. The CDR3 sequence is 15 residues long. Germline V CDR1 and CDR2: MNHEY, SMNVEV (reference sequence). Trimming removed 6 bases from V and 4 bases from J; junction bases left unmatched: 8. The CDR3 nucleotides read TGTGCCAGCAGACGGACAGGGTTTGGGTACAATGAGCAGTTCTTC. Its translation is CASRRTGFGYNEQFF.

This clone turned up a few times. The chain joins TRBV15 to TRBJ2-5, with a tentative D call TRBD1 (5 bases). Trimming took off 0 bases at V and 1 base at J, with 6 bases between the two ends. CDR1 and CDR2 (germline): LNHNV, YYDKDF (reference sequence). The CDR3 covers 14 residues. The CDR3 spells CATSRDTGQETQYF. CDR3 nucleotides: TGTGCCACCAGCAGAGATACAGGCCAAGAGACCCAGTACTTC.

V is TRBV4-2 and J is TRBJ1-5; 8 bases agree with TRBD1. The ends lost 0 bases at V and 3 bases at J; junction bases unmatched: 10. The CDR3 is made up of 18 amino acids. The germline V gene has CDR1 LGHNA and CDR2 YNFKEQ. CDR3 amino acids: CASSQEITGGGTNQPQHF. The CDR3 nucleotides are TGTGCCAGCAGCCAAGAGATTACAGGGGGAGGGACCAATCAGCCCCAGCATTTT.

V gene TRBV30 combines with J gene TRBJ2-1, with 7 bases lining up with TRBD1. The CDR3 is made up of 14 amino acids. The germline gives CDR1 GTSNPN, CDR2 SVGIG (reference sequence). V trimming: 5 bases; J trimming: 1 base; junction bases outside the gene matches: 5. CDR3 sequence (DNA): TGTGCCTGGGGAGGACAGGAATCCTACAATGAGCAGTTCTTC. The encoded protein is CAWGGQESYNEQFF.

The V and J genes are TRBV19 and TRBJ1-1; 7 nucleotides agree with TRBD1. The CDR3 runs to 14 residues. V was pared by 5 bases and J by 9 bases, with 12 bases of the junction left unmatched. Germline lookup yields CDR1 LNHDA and CDR2 SQIVND (reference sequence). Written as DNA, the CDR3 is TGTGCCAGTAGTGCGACAGGGAAGTTCCCCCAAGCTTTCTTT. Residues: CASSATGKFPQAFF.

This chain links TRBV7-9 with TRBJ2-2; perhaps TRBD1 as D (7 bases). The germline V gene encodes CDR1 SEHNR and CDR2 FQNEAQ (reference sequence). The CDR3 is 14 residues long. V lost 5 bases and J lost 5, with 12 bases in between. The CDR3 bases are TGTGCCAGCAGCACCAGGGGGGCGACCGGGGAGCTGTTTTTT. Amino acids: CASSTRGATGELFF.

CDR3 sequence reads: CASSGTTGGVEEETQYF. The CDR3 DNA sequence: TGTGCCAGCAGTGGCACTACCGGGGGGGTTGAGGAAGAGACCCAGTACTTC. V gene TRBV7-9 combines with J gene TRBJ2-5; 8 bases are a match to TRBD2. With 6 bases clipped from V and 3 bases from J, the junction kept 15 bases outside the gene matches. Per the germline V gene, CDR1 is SEHNR and CDR2 is FQNEAQ (reference sequence). There are 17 residues in the CDR3.

V usage is TRBV6-1 and J usage is TRBJ2-3; D is ambiguous. The germline CDR1 and CDR2 sequences are MNHNS and SASEGT. Trimming shortened V by 0 bases and J by 5 bases, and 6 bases separated the two germline ends. The CDR3 is 13 amino acids. The CDR3 protein is CASSEAGGDTQYF. For the CDR3, the DNA is TGTGCCAGCAGTGAAGCAGGCGGAGATACGCAGTATTTT.

V usage is TRBV7-9 and J usage is TRBJ2-2; the match to TRBD1 covers 9 bases. J lost 7 bases, V lost 5 bases, and 11 bases had no gene match. Germline-derived CDR1 and CDR2 are SEHNR and FQNEAQ (reference sequence). CDR3 length: 16 amino acids. The chain's CDR3 is CASSTWTGEGDGELFF. CDR3 nucleotides: TGTGCCAGCAGCACATGGACAGGGGAAGGGGACGGGGAGCTGTTTTTT.

This clone was seen just once. The chain uses TRBV13 and TRBJ2-3; D is ambiguous. V dropped 1 base and J dropped 4 bases, with 9 bases sitting between them. Germline loops: CDR1 PRHDT, CDR2 FYEKMQ (reference sequence). CDR3 size: 14 residues. Here the CDR3 reads CASSLEVSADTQYF. The CDR3 nucleotides read TGTGCCAGCAGCTTAGAGGTCAGCGCAGATACGCAGTATTTT. Full variable domain (rest looked up from reference TRBV13 and TRBJ2-3): AAGVIQSPRHLIKEKRETATLKCYPIPRHDTVYWYQQGPGQDPQFLISFYEKMQSDKGSIPDRFSAQQFSDYHSELNMSSLELGDSALYFCASSLEVSADTQYFGPGTRLTVL.

The chain has TRBV10-3 and TRBJ1-5; 10 bases align to TRBD1. Germline V CDR1 and CDR2: ENHRY, SYGVKD. The junction had 8 bases not matched to a gene; V was cut back by 5 bases and J by 7 bases. The CDR3 is 15 residues long. The CDR3 DNA sequence: TGTGCCATCAGTCCTTCGGGACAGGGGCGACAGCCCCAGCATTTT. Its translation: CAISPSGQGRQPQHF.

This chain connects TRBV9 to TRBJ2-3; 9 bases match TRBD2. This CDR3 is 15 amino acids long. The ends lost 0 bases at V and 3 bases at J; junction bases unmatched: 2. Germline lookup yields CDR1 SGDLS and CDR2 YYNGEE. CDR3 protein: CASSVEGLATDTQYF. In DNA, the CDR3 is TGTGCCAGCAGCGTAGAGGGACTAGCAACAGATACGCAGTATTTT. The entire variable domain, with the rest obtained from reference TRBV9 and TRBJ2-3, is as follows: DSGVTQTPKHLITATGQRVTLRCSPRSGDLSVYWYQQSLDQGLQFLIQYYNGEERAKGNILERFSAQQFPDLHSELNLSSLELGDSALYFCASSVEGLATDTQYFGPGTRLTVL.

This chain joins TRBV6-5 and TRBJ2-1; 12 bases align to TRBD2. The CDR3 extends over 15 amino acids. The germline gives CDR1 MNHEY, CDR2 SVGAGI. V was pared by 2 bases and J by 8 bases, with 4 bases of the junction left unmatched. This chain's CDR3 is CASSYRTSGKHEQFF. Written as DNA, the CDR3 is TGTGCCAGCAGTTACCGGACTAGCGGGAAGCATGAGCAGTTCTTC.

This clone came up once. The chain joins TRBV30 to TRBJ2-7; D not resolved. Trimming removed 2 bases from V and 4 bases from J, with 6 bases in between. The CDR3 runs 11 residues. Germline V gene lookup returns CDR1 GTSNPN and CDR2 SVGIG (reference sequence). The CDR3 here is CAWSPQYEQYF. As DNA, the CDR3 is TGTGCCTGGAGTCCTCAGTACGAGCAGTACTTC. Full variable domain (outside the CDR3, taken from reference TRBV30 and TRBJ2-7): SQTIHQWPATLVQPVGSPLSLECTVEGTSNPNLYWYRQAAGRGLQLLFYSVGIGQISSEVPQNLSASRPQDRQFILSSKKLLLSDSGFYLCAWSPQYEQYFGPGTRLTVT.

This clone has only one observation. The V call is TRBV5-1, the J call TRBJ2-1, with TRBD2 identical over 7 bases. J lost 4 bases, V lost 3 bases, and 7 bases had no gene match. Germline V CDR1 and CDR2: SGHRS, YFSETQ. The CDR3 is 15 residues long. The DNA for the CDR3 is TGCGCCAGCAGCTCGGGAGGACTATTTTACAATGAGCAGTTCTTC. As protein: CASSSGGLFYNEQFF.

Details on this clone: The same CDR3 arises from other DNA sequences in this sample as well. DNA for the CDR3: TGTGCCTGGAGGAACAGCGGGAGTGGGGAGACCCAGTACTTC. Amino acid sequence: CAWRNSGSGETQYF. This rearrangement joins TRBV30 to TRBJ2-5; 8 bases agree with TRBD2. The CDR3 runs 14 residues. Germline CDR1 reads GTSNPN; CDR2 reads SVGIG (reference sequence). V shed 3 bases, J shed 5 bases, and the junction held 8 bases outside the gene matches.

This clone was detected only once. V gene TRBV5-8 combines with J gene TRBJ2-7; TRBD2 matches 12 bases. Unmatched junction bases numbered 5, after V lost 0 bases and J lost 4 bases. The CDR3 covers 16 residues. CDR1 and CDR2 (germline): SGHTS, YDEGEE. CDR3 nucleotides: TGTGCCAGCAGCTTGGCTAGCGGGAGGGCGGGGTACGAGCAGTACTTC. The encoded protein is CASSLASGRAGYEQYF.

The V gene is TRBV18, the J gene TRBJ2-3, with a weak D call TRBD1 (5 bases). Trimming pared 0 bases from V and 6 bases from J, leaving 10 bases between. The CDR3 spans 14 residues. In germline, CDR1 is KGHSH, CDR2 LQKENI. The CDR3 DNA is TGTGCCAGCTCACCACCTGGATGGGGCGATACGCAGTATTTT. Its translation: CASSPPGWGDTQYF.

The genes are TRBV5-8 and TRBJ1-1; 9 positions agree with TRBD1. CDR1 and CDR2 from the germline V gene are SGHTS and YDEGEE. CDR3 length: 15 amino acids. Losses at the gene ends were 4 bases for V and 5 bases for J; bases not matched to a gene: 9. The DNA for the CDR3 is TGTGCCAGCAGCGTGGACAGGGGTGGGTGGACTGAAGCTTTCTTT. Residues: CASSVDRGGWTEAFF. Filled out from reference TRBV5-8 and TRBJ1-1, the complete variable domain reads EAGVTQSPTHLIKTRGQQATLRCSPISGHTSVYWYQQALGLGLQFLLWYDEGEERNRGNFPPRFSGRQFPNYSSELNVNALELEDSALYLCASSVDRGGWTEAFFGQGTRLTVV.

The chain recombines TRBV4-2 with TRBJ2-5; the D gene is possibly TRBD2 (5 bases). Germline V CDR1 and CDR2: LGHNA, YNFKEQ. Between the trimmed V and J ends, which lost 1 base and 2 bases, there was a span of 8 bases. The CDR3 totals 14 residues. This chain's CDR3 is CASSQGTSQETQYF. The DNA for the CDR3 is TGTGCCAGCAGCCAAGGGACTTCTCAAGAGACCCAGTACTTC.

This sequence joins TRBV9 and TRBJ2-2; weak D call: TRBD1 (6 bases). V lost 3 bases and J lost 6, with 18 bases in between. This CDR3 has 16 amino acids. Per germline, CDR1 SGDLS and CDR2 YYNGEE. The CDR3 DNA follows: TGTGCCAGCAGCGATCAACAGGGTCGTCCCGCCGGGGAGCTGTTTTTT. It encodes CASSDQQGRPAGELFF.

The V gene is TRBV7-9, the J gene TRBJ2-1; 9 bases align to TRBD1. CDR1 and CDR2 (germline): SEHNR, FQNEAQ (reference sequence). The CDR3 is made up of 14 amino acids. V lost 5 bases, J lost 7 bases, and 6 bases stayed unmatched. The DNA for the CDR3 is TGTGCCAGCAGCACCGGACAGGGGCGGAATGAGCAGTTCTTC. This codes for CASSTGQGRNEQFF.

The table lists this clone with a few counts. J is TRBJ1-2 and V is TRBV10-1; D not resolved. The length of the CDR3 is 13 residues. Germline CDR1 and CDR2: WNHNN and SYGVQD (reference sequence). The V end lost 0 bases, the J end lost 7 bases, and 9 bases lay between the germline ends. The CDR3 is CASSESKAGGYTF. The CDR3 region has the DNA TGCGCCAGCAGTGAGTCGAAGGCGGGTGGCTACACCTTC.

This clone was counted a single time. The genes are TRBV28 and TRBJ1-1; TRBD1 matches 7 bases. The CDR3 runs 12 residues. Germline loops: CDR1 MDHEN, CDR2 SYDVKM. Germline trimming cut 3 bases from V and 11 bases from J; bases unmatched to any gene: 6. The DNA for the CDR3 is TGTGCCAGCAGTTTCTTGGACAGGATGGCTTTCTTT. Its protein product is CASSFLDRMAFF.

The genes are TRBV28 and TRBJ2-3; unclear D gene. Germline V gene data show CDR1 as MDHEN and CDR2 as SYDVKM. Trimming shortened V by 5 bases and J by 2 bases, and 5 bases separated the two germline ends. The CDR3 runs 12 residues. CDR3: CASSLDTDTQYF. In DNA, the CDR3 is TGTGCCAGCAGTCTAGACACAGATACGCAGTATTTT.

This chain connects TRBV10-3 to TRBJ2-7; possible D gene TRBD2, 6 bases. CDR1 is ENHRY, CDR2 SYGVKD, per germline. The length of the CDR3 is 13 residues. V lost 9 bases to trimming and J lost 0 bases, with 12 bases between them. In DNA, the CDR3 is TGTGCCATAAGCGGGCGGGGCTCCTACGAGCAGTACTTC. Protein sequence: CAISGRGSYEQYF.

The J gene is TRBJ2-3, the V gene TRBV19; D is ambiguous. CDR3 length: 13 residues. V was pared by 2 bases and J by 4 bases, with 7 bases between. Germline V gene lookup returns CDR1 LNHDA and CDR2 SQIVND (reference sequence). This CDR3 reads CASSIIRADTQYF. The DNA for the CDR3 is TGTGCCAGTAGTATAATACGGGCAGATACGCAGTATTTT.